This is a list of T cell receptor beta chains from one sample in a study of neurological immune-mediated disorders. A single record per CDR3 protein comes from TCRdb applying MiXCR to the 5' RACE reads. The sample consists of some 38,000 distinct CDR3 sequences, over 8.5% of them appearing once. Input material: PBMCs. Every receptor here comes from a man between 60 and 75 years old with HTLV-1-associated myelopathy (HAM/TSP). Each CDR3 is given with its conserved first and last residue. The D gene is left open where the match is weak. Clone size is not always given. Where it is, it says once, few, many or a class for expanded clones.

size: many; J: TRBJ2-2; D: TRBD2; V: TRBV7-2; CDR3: CASSSGTTNTGELFF; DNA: TGTGCCAGCAGCTCCGGGACTACGAACACCGGGGAGCTGTTTTTT
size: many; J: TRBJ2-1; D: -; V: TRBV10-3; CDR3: CAISDPSIYEQFF; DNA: TGTGCCATCAGTGATCCGAGTATCTATGAGCAGTTCTTC
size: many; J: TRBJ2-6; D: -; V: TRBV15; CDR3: CATSSRYSSGANVLTF; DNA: TGTGCCACCAGCAGTAGATACAGCTCTGGGGCCAACGTCCTGACTTTC
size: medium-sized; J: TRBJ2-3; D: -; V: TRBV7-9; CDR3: CASSPDRSHTQYF; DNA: TGTGCCAGCAGCCCCGACAGGTCCCATACGCAGTATTTT
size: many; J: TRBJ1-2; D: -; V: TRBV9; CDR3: CASSVGDTRPPNYGYTF; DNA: TGTGCCAGCAGCGTGGGGGACACCCGGCCTCCTAACTATGGCTACACCTTC
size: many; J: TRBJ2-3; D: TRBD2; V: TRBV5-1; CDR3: CASSTGLAGGGTDTQYF; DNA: TGCGCCAGCAGCACCGGACTAGCGGGAGGGGGCACAGATACGCAGTATTTT
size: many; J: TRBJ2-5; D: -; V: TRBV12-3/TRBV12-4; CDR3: CASSFKVPLYF; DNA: TGTGCCAGCAGTTTTAAGGTTCCCCTGTACTTC
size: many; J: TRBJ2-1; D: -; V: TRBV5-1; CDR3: CASSLVSGPYNEQFF; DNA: TGCGCCAGCAGCTTGGTGTCGGGACCGTACAATGAGCAGTTCTTC
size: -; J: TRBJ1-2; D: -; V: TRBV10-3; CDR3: CAINEPASSYGYTF; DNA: TGTGCCATCAATGAACCAGCTAGCTCCTATGGCTACACCTTC
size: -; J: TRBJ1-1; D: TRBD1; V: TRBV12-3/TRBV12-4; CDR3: CASLQQGSTEAFF; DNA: TGTGCCAGCCTCCAACAGGGGTCCACTGAAGCTTTCTTT
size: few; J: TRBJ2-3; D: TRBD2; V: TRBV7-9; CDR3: CASSLGREGQSATQYF; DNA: TGTGCCAGCAGCTTAGGGCGGGAGGGCCAAAGTGCTACGCAGTATTTT
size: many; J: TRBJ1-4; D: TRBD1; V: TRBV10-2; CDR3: CASTPDRNEKLFF; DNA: TGCGCCAGCACCCCGGACAGGAATGAAAAACTGTTTTTT
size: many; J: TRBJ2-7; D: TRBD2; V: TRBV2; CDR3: CASSEVGGRGYEQYF; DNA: TGTGCCAGCAGTGAAGTCGGCGGGAGGGGATACGAGCAGTACTTC
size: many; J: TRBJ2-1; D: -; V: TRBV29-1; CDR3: CSVKTSPNDGEQFF; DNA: TGCAGCGTTAAAACGTCGCCCAATGACGGTGAGCAGTTCTTC
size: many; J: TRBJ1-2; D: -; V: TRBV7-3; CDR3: CASSPAMGDGYTF; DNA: TGTGCCAGCAGCCCGGCAATGGGGGATGGCTACACCTTC
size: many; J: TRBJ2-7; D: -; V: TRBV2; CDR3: CASSEGSSSYEQYF; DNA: TGTGCCAGCAGTGAAGGGTCCAGCTCCTACGAGCAGTACTTC
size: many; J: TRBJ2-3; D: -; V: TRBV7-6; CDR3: CASGPHEADTQYF; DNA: TGTGCCAGCGGCCCCCATGAGGCAGATACGCAGTATTTT
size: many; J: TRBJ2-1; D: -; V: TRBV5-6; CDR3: CASSSNRLRGSYNEQFF; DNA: TGTGCCAGCAGCTCAAACCGTCTGCGGGGATCCTACAATGAGCAGTTCTTC
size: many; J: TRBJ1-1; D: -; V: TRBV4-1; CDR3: CASSQFGLTLNTEAFF; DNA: TGCGCCAGCAGCCAATTCGGACTTACCTTGAACACTGAAGCTTTCTTT
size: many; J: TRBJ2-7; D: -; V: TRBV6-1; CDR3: CASSEGGMTYEQYF; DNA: TGTGCCAGCAGTGAAGGTGGCATGACCTACGAGCAGTACTTC
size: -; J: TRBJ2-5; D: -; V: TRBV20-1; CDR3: CSIDRPGRQETQYF; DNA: TGCAGTATCGATCGACCAGGGCGCCAAGAGACCCAGTACTTC
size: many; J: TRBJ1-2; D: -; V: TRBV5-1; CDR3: CASSSEGSDGYTF; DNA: TGCGCCAGCAGCTCCGAGGGGTCGGATGGCTACACCTTC
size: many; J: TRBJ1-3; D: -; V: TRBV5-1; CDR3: CASSLDLDSGNTIYF; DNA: TGCGCCAGCAGCTTGGACCTGGACTCTGGAAACACCATATATTTT
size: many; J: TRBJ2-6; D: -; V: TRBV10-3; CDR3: CAISGKGSGANVLTF; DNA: TGTGCCATCAGTGGAAAGGGGTCTGGGGCCAACGTCCTGACTTTC
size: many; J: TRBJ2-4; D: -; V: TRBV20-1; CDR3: CSASGMAGKNIQYF; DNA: TGCAGTGCTTCAGGGATGGCGGGCAAAAACATTCAGTACTTC
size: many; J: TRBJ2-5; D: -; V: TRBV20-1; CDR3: CSASRGAGWQETQYF; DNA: TGCAGTGCTAGTCGCGGGGCGGGTTGGCAAGAGACCCAGTACTTC
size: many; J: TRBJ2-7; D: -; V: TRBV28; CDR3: CATCRDILSYEQYF; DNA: TGTGCCACCTGCCGGGACATTCTTTCCTACGAGCAGTACTTC
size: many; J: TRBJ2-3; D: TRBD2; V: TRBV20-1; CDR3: CSARGASGRAGEDTQYF; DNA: TGCAGTGCTAGAGGGGCTAGCGGGAGGGCCGGGGAGGATACGCAGTATTTT
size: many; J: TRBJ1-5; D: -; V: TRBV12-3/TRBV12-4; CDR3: CASSLLRGNQPQHF; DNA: TGTGCCAGCAGCCTACTTCGAGGCAATCAGCCCCAGCATTTT
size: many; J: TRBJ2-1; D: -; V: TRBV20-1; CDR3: CSASREAYNEQFF; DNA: TGCAGTGCGAGCAGGGAAGCCTACAATGAGCAGTTCTTC
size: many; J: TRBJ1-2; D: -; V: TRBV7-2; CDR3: CASSFQGGVGGYTF; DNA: TGTGCCAGCAGCTTCCAGGGCGGGGTTGGTGGCTACACCTTC
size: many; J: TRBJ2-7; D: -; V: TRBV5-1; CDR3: CASRRDTILEQYF; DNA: TGCGCCAGCAGGCGGGACACAATCCTCGAGCAGTACTTC
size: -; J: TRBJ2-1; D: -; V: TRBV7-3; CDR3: CASSTTPGLEQFF; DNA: TGTGCCAGCAGCACTACCCCAGGGTTGGAGCAGTTCTTC
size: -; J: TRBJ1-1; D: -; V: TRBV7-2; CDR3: CATARAEAFF; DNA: TGTGCCACCGCGCGGGCTGAAGCTTTCTTT
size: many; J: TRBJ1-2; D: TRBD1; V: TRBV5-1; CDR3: CASSAEGAGYGYTF; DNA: TGCGCCAGCAGCGCCGAGGGGGCGGGCTATGGCTACACCTTC
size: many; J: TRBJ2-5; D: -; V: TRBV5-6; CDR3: CASSPRGAQTQYF; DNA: TGTGCCAGCAGCCCCCGGGGGGCCCAGACCCAGTACTTC
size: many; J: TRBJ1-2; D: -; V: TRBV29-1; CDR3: CSVERGPAKYGYTF; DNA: TGCAGCGTTGAACGGGGCCCAGCTAAGTATGGCTACACCTTC
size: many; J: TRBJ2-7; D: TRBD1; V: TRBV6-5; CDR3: CASTLKGTGTWNF; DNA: TGTGCCAGCACCCTGAAAGGGACAGGCACCTGGAACTTC
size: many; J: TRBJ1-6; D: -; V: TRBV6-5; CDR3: CASSRQPGANNSPLHF; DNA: TGTGCCAGCAGTCGTCAACCAGGGGCGAATAATTCACCCCTCCACTTT
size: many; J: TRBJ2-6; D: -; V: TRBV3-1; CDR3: CASSQAAGRSGANVLTF; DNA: TGTGCCAGCAGCCAAGCGGCAGGCCGCTCTGGGGCCAACGTCCTGACTTTC
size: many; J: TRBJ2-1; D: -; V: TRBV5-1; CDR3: CASSLDGLTGVDEQFF; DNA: TGCGCCAGCAGCTTGGATGGTCTCACGGGAGTCGATGAGCAGTTCTTC
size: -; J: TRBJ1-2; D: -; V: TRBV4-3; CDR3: CANRPGTGVYGYTF; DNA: TGCGCCAACAGACCGGGGACGGGTGTTTATGGCTACACCTTC
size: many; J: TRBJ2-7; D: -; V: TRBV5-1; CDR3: CASSNAGIGVYEQYF; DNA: TGCGCCAGCAGTAACGCAGGGATAGGAGTCTACGAGCAGTACTTC
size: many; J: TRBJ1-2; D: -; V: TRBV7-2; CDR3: CASSFGRSYGYTF; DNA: TGTGCCAGCAGCTTTGGCCGGAGCTATGGCTACACCTTC
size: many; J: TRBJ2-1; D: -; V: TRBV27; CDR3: CASTGGSSYNEQFF; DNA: TGTGCCAGCACCGGCGGAAGCTCCTACAATGAGCAGTTCTTC